The rows below give T cell receptor beta chains drawn from one sample of a study of cytomegalovirus exposure and HLA in healthy donors. Here immunoSEQ multiplex PCR was the method, and the copy in TCRdb shows in-frame clones only, minus some. In the table there are over 100,000 clones, roughly four fifths of which are singletons. Input material: PBMCs. Receptors were obtained from a woman aged 25-40 years in good health and CMV-seropositive. CDR3s include the opening cysteine and the closing phenylalanine or tryptophan. D genes are given only for firm matches. A clone size is listed for some rows: how often the clone was seen (once, few, many), or a class if it is expanded.

clone_size	cdr3_length	v_call	j_call	d_call	cdr3_nt	cdr3_aa
once	14	TRBV7-9	TRBJ1-5	-	TGTGCCAGCAGCTTAGACCAGGTGTATCAGCCCCAGCATTTT	CASSLDQVYQPQHF
few	14	TRBV7-6	TRBJ2-5	-	TGTGCCAGCAGCTTAGGGCCCAACCAAGAGACCCAGTACTTC	CASSLGPNQETQYF
-	16	TRBV18	TRBJ1-1	-	TGTGCCAGCTCACCCACACTTGGCGGGGCGAACACTGAAGCTTTCTTT	CASSPTLGGANTEAFF
-	15	TRBV19	TRBJ2-3	-	TGTGCCAGTAGTAAGCTGGACAGCCGCACAGATACGCAGTATTTT	CASSKLDSRTDTQYF
-	15	TRBV9	TRBJ2-1	TRBD2	TGTGCCAGCAGCACCCGAGCGGGGGGTGTGGATGAGCAGTTCTTC	CASSTRAGGVDEQFF
few	16	TRBV9	TRBJ1-2	TRBD1	TGTGCCAGCAGCGCCTCCCACGGGACAGGGCGCTATGGCTACACCTTC	CASSASHGTGRYGYTF
-	15	TRBV5-4	TRBJ1-2	-	TGTGCCAGCAGCGCTAAAAGGGAGGAAGGCTATGGCTACACCTTC	CASSAKREEGYGYTF
-	14	TRBV7-9	TRBJ1-1	-	TGTGCCAGCAGCTCCAGGGTTTGGAACACTGAAGCTTTCTTT	CASSSRVWNTEAFF
-	15	TRBV4-3	TRBJ1-6	-	TGCGCCAGCAGCCGGAATGGCGGGGAGGGTTCACCCCTCCACTTT	CASSRNGGEGSPLHF
-	13	TRBV6-1	TRBJ1-1	-	TGTGCCAGCAGTGCAGGACGAGGGACTGAAGCTTTCTTT	CASSAGRGTEAFF
-	14	TRBV29-1	TRBJ2-4	TRBD1	TGCAGCGTTATGCGAGACGACAGGGCGAACATTCAGTACTTC	CSVMRDDRANIQYF
-	15	TRBV10-2	TRBJ2-5	-	TGCGCCAGCAGTTCCGGGGGGCCCCCCCAATGGACCCAGTACTTC	CASSSGGPPQWTQYF
-	17	TRBV5-6	TRBJ2-7	-	TGTGCCAGCAGCGGATACAAAACTGTCACAGGGACGCAAGAGCAGTACTTC	CASSGYKTVTGTQEQYF
once	17	TRBV4-1	TRBJ2-7	-	TGCGCCAGCAGCCAAGAGGACCTCCGGAGGGGTATCTACGAGCAGTACTTC	CASSQEDLRRGIYEQYF
few	15	TRBV29-1	TRBJ2-7	TRBD2	TGCAGCGTTGAAGATCCGGGAGGGGTAAACTACGAGCAGTACTTC	CSVEDPGGVNYEQYF
-	9	TRBV19	TRBJ2-5	-	TGTGGCGGACAAGAGACCCAGTACTTC	CGGQETQYF
-	15	TRBV5-6	TRBJ1-6	TRBD1	TGTGCCAGCACCCTCCTGGACAGGGATAATTCACCCCTCCACTTT	CASTLLDRDNSPLHF
-	14	TRBV29-1	TRBJ2-3	-	TGCAGCGTTGCCAGGGATGTACACACAGATACGCAGTATTTT	CSVARDVHTDTQYF
few	17	TRBV5-1	TRBJ2-3	TRBD2	TGCGCCAGCAGCATCGGGACTAGCGGGGGGTCGGCAGATACGCAGTATTTT	CASSIGTSGGSADTQYF
-	12	TRBV28	TRBJ2-7	-	TGTGCCAGCCGGACACCAGACTACGAGCAGTACTTC	CASRTPDYEQYF
-	17	TRBV5-4	TRBJ1-5	TRBD1	TGTGCCAGCAGCTTGACCACCGGGACAGGGTTGCACCAGCCCCAGCATTTT	CASSLTTGTGLHQPQHF
-	13	TRBV27	TRBJ1-5	-	TGTGCCAGCACTTCGGGGGTAGGACAGCCCCAGCATTTT	CASTSGVGQPQHF
few	14	TRBV30	TRBJ2-5	-	TGTGCCTGGGAACCCGGACGGGGGTGGGAGACCCAGTACTTC	CAWEPGRGWETQYF
-	15	TRBV9	TRBJ2-7	-	TGTGCCAGCAGCGAGGGGGTGGGGTGGGTGGACGAGCAGTACTTC	CASSEGVGWVDEQYF
-	18	TRBV18	TRBJ2-7	TRBD1	TGTGCCAGCTCACCACCTCCGGGACAGGGGAAACTTCTGGACGAGCAGTACTTC	CASSPPPGQGKLLDEQYF
-	14	TRBV18	TRBJ2-2	-	TGTGCCAGCTCACCGGGAGTACGCACCGGGGAGCTGTTTTTT	CASSPGVRTGELFF
-	15	TRBV5-3	TRBJ1-5	TRBD1	TGTGCCAGAAGAGGAGGACAGGCCGCGTCTCAGCCCCAGCATTTT	CARRGGQAASQPQHF
-	14	TRBV7-9	TRBJ2-3	-	TGTGCCACACATGGTACAGCTGAGACAGATACGCAGTATTTT	CATHGTAETDTQYF
-	16	TRBV28	TRBJ2-5	TRBD1	TGTGCCAGCAGTCCCCTCGGGACAGGCGTACAAGAGACCCAGTACTTC	CASSPLGTGVQETQYF
-	15	TRBV9	TRBJ2-5	-	TGTGCCAGCAGCCTACGAGGAGTGTCACAAGAGACCCAGTACTTC	CASSLRGVSQETQYF